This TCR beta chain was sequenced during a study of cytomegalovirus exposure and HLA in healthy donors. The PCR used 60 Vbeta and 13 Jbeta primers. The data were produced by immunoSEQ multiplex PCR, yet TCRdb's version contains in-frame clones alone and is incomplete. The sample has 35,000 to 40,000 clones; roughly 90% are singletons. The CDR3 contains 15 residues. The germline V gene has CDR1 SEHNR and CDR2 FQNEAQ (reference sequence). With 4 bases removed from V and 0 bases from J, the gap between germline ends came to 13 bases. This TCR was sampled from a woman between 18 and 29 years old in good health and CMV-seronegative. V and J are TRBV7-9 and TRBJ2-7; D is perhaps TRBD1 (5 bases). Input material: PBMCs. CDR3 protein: CASSYGVDNSYEQYF. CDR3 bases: TGTGCCAGCAGCTATGGGGTGGACAACTCCTACGAGCAGTACTTC.